This T cell receptor beta chain came from a study of shared clonotypes between healthy human individuals. Study-level results: Exclusively blood specimens were collected; tissue repertoires likely differ. Generally, naive subsets (rather than memory subsets) showed larger estimated richness.

Only in-frame clones appear in the TCRdb table, and some are missing; sequencing was by immunoSEQ multiplex PCR. The sample gives over a million clones, 75% of which show up once; about 1.5% is in the top ten. As concerns this clone: Its antigen is as yet unknown. Other DNA sequences in the sample encode the same CDR3.

V was clipped by 0 bases and J by 0 bases; unmatched bases: 4. Germline assignment: CDR1 GTSNPN and CDR2 SVGIG (reference sequence). The CDR3 spans 15 residues. The clonotype comes from a man aged 18 to 35 in good health. Source material: memory CD4+ T cells sorted from blood. Subset: CD45RA-negative fraction. This chain connects TRBV30 to TRBJ2-7, with 8 nucleotides matching TRBD1. The chain's CDR3 is CAWSVQGGASYEQYF. CDR3 sequence (DNA): TGTGCCTGGAGTGTACAGGGGGGCGCCTCCTACGAGCAGTACTTC.